This record covers a single T cell receptor (beta chain). The antigen is unknown. The source of the sample is a study of Ad26.COV2.S vaccination and SARS-CoV-2 variants. The study's findings and limits: Quantification of TCR breadth and depth may have yielded underestimates of total T cell responses. Vaccine recipients had higher spike-specific TCR breadth than placebo recipients.

The V and J ends lost 6 bases and 4 bases respectively, with 18 bases between them. Germline CDR1 reads GTSNPN; CDR2 reads SVGIG (reference sequence). This CDR3 comprises 15 residues. Regarding treatment: some 20 received Ad26.COV2.S at low or high dose, single or two shots; about five received placebo; per-sample allocation not given. Collection of the samples took place on day 63 after the first injection of vaccine or placebo. The vaccine antigen was prefusion-stabilized Wuhan SARS-CoV-2 spike. Data came from immunoSEQ multiplex PCR; TCRdb stores just in-frame clones and leaves some out. The table records a few hundred thousand clones, around 91% of them present only once.

The genes are TRBV30 and TRBJ2-2; tentative D call: TRBD2 (6 bases). The sample in question was peripheral blood, obtained in a trial of Ad26.COV2.S vaccine versus placebo. The TCR sequence derives from a person between 18 and 65 years old who received the Ad26.COV2.S COVID-19 vaccine or a placebo. The CDR3 coding sequence is TGTGCCTGCAACTTAGGGACTGCAGTCACCGGGGAGCTGTTTTTT. Translated: CACNLGTAVTGELFF. The whole variable domain, filled in from reference TRBV30 and TRBJ2-2, reads SQTIHQWPATLVQPVGSPLSLECTVEGTSNPNLYWYRQAAGRGLQLLFYSVGIGQISSEVPQNLSASRPQDRQFILSSKKLLLSDSGFYLCACNLGTAVTGELFFGEGSRLTVL.